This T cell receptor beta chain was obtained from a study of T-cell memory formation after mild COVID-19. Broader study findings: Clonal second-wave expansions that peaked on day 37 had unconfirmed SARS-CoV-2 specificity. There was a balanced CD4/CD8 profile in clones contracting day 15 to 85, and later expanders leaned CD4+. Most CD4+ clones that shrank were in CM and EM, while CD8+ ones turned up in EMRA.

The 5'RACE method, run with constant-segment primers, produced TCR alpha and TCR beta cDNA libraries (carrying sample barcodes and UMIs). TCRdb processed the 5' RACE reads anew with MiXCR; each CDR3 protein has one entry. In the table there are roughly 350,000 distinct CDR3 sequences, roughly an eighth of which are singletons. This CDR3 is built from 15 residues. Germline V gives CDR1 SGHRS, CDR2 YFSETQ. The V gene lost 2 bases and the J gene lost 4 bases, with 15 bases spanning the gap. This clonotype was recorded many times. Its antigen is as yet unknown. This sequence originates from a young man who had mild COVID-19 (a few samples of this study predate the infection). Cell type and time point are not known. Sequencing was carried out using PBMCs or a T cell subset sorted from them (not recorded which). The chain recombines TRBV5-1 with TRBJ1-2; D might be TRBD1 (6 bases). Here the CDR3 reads CASSFNHGQFYGYTF. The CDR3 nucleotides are TGCGCCAGCAGCTTCAACCACGGACAGTTCTATGGCTACACCTTC.